The next 27 T cell receptor beta chains were all read from a single sample in a study of regulatory T cells in long-lasting Graves disease. Library construction for TCR beta used iRepertoire HTBI primers and Arm-PCR of CDR3 regions. A single record per CDR3 protein comes from TCRdb applying MiXCR to the multiplex PCR reads. This table has over 350,000 distinct CDR3 sequences, around 21% appearing once. Time point of the sample: persistent/refractory GD, antithyroid drugs over 5 years with positive TRAb. Making the TCR library involved RNA that had been extracted from PBMCs. Sequences were derived from peripheral blood mononuclear cells (PBMCs), sampled when the disease was refractory, from a patient treated with antithyroid drugs. The receptors here all came from a female donor with Graves disease.

The table lists this clonotype with many counts. This sequence joins TRBV28 and TRBJ2-7; 8 nucleotides agree with TRBD2. Per the germline V gene, CDR1 is MDHEN and CDR2 is SYDVKM. The CDR3 contains 15 residues. After removal of 0 bases from V and 5 bases from J, the junction contained 6 bases not matched to a gene. This CDR3 reads CASSLWGREVHEQYF. The CDR3 DNA reads TGTGCCAGCAGTTTATGGGGGCGGGAGGTCCACGAGCAGTACTTC.

This clonotype was detected many times. The V and J genes are TRBV6-1 and TRBJ1-2; 8 bases are a match to TRBD1. With 5 bases clipped from V and 13 bases from J, the junction kept 9 bases outside the gene matches. The CDR3 consists of 12 residues. CDR1 and CDR2 (germline): MNHNS, SASEGT. The CDR3 DNA is TGTGCCAGCAGTCTCACGGACAGGGCCCCCACCTTC. Translated, it gives CASSLTDRAPTF.

Ten or more counts support this clonotype. V and J are TRBV28 and TRBJ1-5, with D tentatively TRBD1 (5 bases). CDR1 is MDHEN, CDR2 SYDVKM, per germline. V shed 1 base and J shed 5 bases, with 12 bases lying between them. This CDR3 is 15 amino acids long. CDR3 DNA: TGTGCCAGCAGTTTATTGGTGGGGGGAGATCAGCCCCAGCATTTT. Translated, it gives CASSLLVGGDQPQHF.

The DNA of the CDR3 is TGTGCCAGCAGTTTATTAGCGGGAGGGCCCGTTAGCACAGATACGCAGTATTTT. It codes for CASSLLAGGPVSTDTQYF. This chain connects TRBV28 to TRBJ2-3, with 11 bases aligning to TRBD2. The CDR3 consists of 18 residues. CDR1 MDHEN and CDR2 SYDVKM come from the germline V gene. With 1 base clipped from V and 0 bases from J, the junction kept 6 bases outside the gene matches.

V gene TRBV20-1 combines with J gene TRBJ2-5; unclear D gene. The CDR3 totals 16 residues. V lost 0 bases to trimming and J lost 0 bases, with 14 bases between them. CDR1 and CDR2 from the germline V gene are DFQATT and SNEGSKA (reference sequence). The CDR3 loop is CSAREFRRKNQETQYF. The CDR3 bases are TGCAGTGCTAGAGAATTTCGGCGGAAAAACCAAGAGACCCAGTACTTC.

This clonotype was observed at least ten times. The chain uses TRBV6-1 and TRBJ2-7; 7 nucleotides match TRBD1. Per the germline V gene, CDR1 is MNHNS and CDR2 is SASEGT. The CDR3 consists of 14 residues. Trimming removed 9 bases from V and 4 bases from J; junction bases left unmatched: 12. The CDR3 nucleotides read TGTGCCAGTCAAGACAGGGTGGCCGTTTACGAGCAGTACTTC. Residues: CASQDRVAVYEQYF.

This clonotype was seen a handful of times. This chain links TRBV29-1 with TRBJ1-1; D gene unclear. V shed 1 base and J shed 4 bases, with 16 bases lying between them. Germline CDR1 SQVTM, CDR2 ANQGSEA. The CDR3 runs to 15 residues. This CDR3 reads CSVEASPLSSTEAFF. The CDR3 DNA follows: TGCAGCGTTGAAGCATCACCGCTGAGTAGCACTGAAGCTTTCTTT.

This clonotype was seen at least ten times. The CDR3 region is CASSLWDTPGGMNTEAFF. In DNA form, the CDR3 reads TGTGCCAGCAGTTTATGGGACACCCCCGGGGGCATGAACACTGAAGCTTTCTTT. V and J are TRBV28 and TRBJ1-1; D is possibly TRBD1 (6 bases). This CDR3 is 18 amino acids long. Trimming stripped 0 bases from V and 0 bases from J, with 17 bases between. CDR1 is MDHEN and CDR2 is SYDVKM in the germline V gene. The full variable domain, with the rest looked up from reference TRBV28 and TRBJ1-1, is DVKVTQSSRYLVKRTGEKVFLECVQDMDHENMFWYRQDPGLGLRLIYFSYDVKMKEKGDIPEGYSVSREKKERFSLILESASTNQTSMYLCASSLWDTPGGMNTEAFFGQGTRLTVV.

This clonotype has at least ten counts. J is TRBJ1-5 and V is TRBV6-2 or TRBV6-3; no firm D call. The CDR3 covers 17 residues. The germline V gene has CDR1 MNHEY and CDR2 SVGEGT. Trimming cost V 0 bases and J 5 bases, with 17 bases left between them. The CDR3 nucleotides are TGTGCCAGCAGTTACTCGAGCCTCCCGTGGGGAGATCAGCCCCAGCATTTT. This codes for CASSYSSLPWGDQPQHF.

On this clonotype itself: Since a much larger clone is just one base distant, this may be a read error. V is TRBV2 and J is TRBJ2-2; no clear D gene. The V gene lost 2 bases and the J gene lost 8 bases, with 18 bases spanning the gap. This CDR3 region has 16 residues. Germline CDR1 is SNHLY and CDR2 is FYNNEI. CDR3: CASSETRWASGGELFF. CDR3 DNA: TGTGCCAGCAGTGAAACCCGTTGGGCTAGTGGGGGGGAGCTGTTTTTT.

The rearrangement links TRBV7-3 to TRBJ2-3; 10 nucleotides align to TRBD2. CDR3 size: 15 residues. J gave up 3 bases and V 1 base, and 1 base lay outside the gene matches. Germline V gene data show CDR1 as SGHTA and CDR2 as FQGTGA. The CDR3 sequence is CASSLKLAGTDTQYF. DNA for the CDR3: TGTGCCAGCAGCTTAAAACTAGCGGGAACAGATACGCAGTATTTT.

The V and J genes are TRBV29-1 and TRBJ2-7; 7 bases map to TRBD2. Looked up from germline, CDR1 is SQVTM and CDR2 is ANQGSEA. The CDR3 extends over 12 amino acids. The V segment lost 4 bases and the J segment 7 bases; nucleotides outside the gene matches: 7. The CDR3 nucleotides read TGCAGCGTTGGATGGGGGGGTAGGGAGCAGTACTTC. Amino acids: CSVGWGGREQYF.

V is TRBV6-2 or TRBV6-3 and J is TRBJ2-1; D possibly uses TRBD1 or TRBD2 (6 bases each). V lost 7 bases and J 12 bases, leaving 19 bases between the germline ends. The CDR3 length is 13 residues. Germline loops: CDR1 MNHEY, CDR2 SVGEGT. In DNA form, the CDR3 reads TGTGCCAGCACCGACGGGGGCAGAAGGTGGCAGTTCTTC. Residues: CASTDGGRRWQFF.

This clonotype has ten or more counts. The rearrangement uses TRBV6-1 and TRBJ2-7, with D uncertain. The CDR3 is 12 residues long. V was shortened by 6 bases and J by 3 bases, with 9 bases between the two germline ends. Germline-derived CDR1 and CDR2 are MNHNS and SASEGT. This CDR3 reads CASRETGYEQYF. The DNA of the CDR3 is TGTGCCAGCAGAGAGACTGGCTACGAGCAGTACTTC.

About this clonotype itself: This likely reflects a read error, since a far larger clone is one base away. The V and J genes are TRBV7-2 and TRBJ2-5; D ambiguous. This CDR3 has 13 residues. CDR1 SGHTA and CDR2 FQGNSA come from the germline V gene. CDR3 nucleotide sequence: TGTGTCAGCAGCTTTGATAGGACGGAGACCCAGTACTTC. Encoded protein: CVSSFDRTETQYF.

This clonotype has a handful of counts. V usage is TRBV7-3 and J usage is TRBJ2-2; 8 positions match TRBD1. Germline lookup yields CDR1 SGHTA and CDR2 FQGTGA. The CDR3 is made up of 15 amino acids. V dropped 5 bases and J dropped 6; count of bases not matched to a gene: 8. The CDR3: CASSTSSRGPGELFF. The DNA of the CDR3 is TGTGCCAGCAGCACCTCTAGCAGGGGGCCCGGGGAGCTGTTTTTT.

This clonotype appeared a few times. The V call is TRBV7-2, the J call TRBJ1-2; 8 bases line up with TRBD1. This CDR3 spans 13 amino acids. After removal of 0 bases from V and 8 bases from J, the junction contained 2 bases not matched to a gene. Per the germline V gene, CDR1 is SGHTA and CDR2 is FQGNSA. DNA for the CDR3: TGTGCCAGCAGCTTAGCCAGGGGGCGCGGCTACACCTTC. Protein sequence: CASSLARGRGYTF. Filled out from reference TRBV7-2 and TRBJ1-2, the complete variable domain reads GAGVSQSPSNKVTEKGKDVELRCDPISGHTALYWYRQSLGQGLEFLIYFQGNSAPDKSGLPSDRFSAERTGGSVSTLTIQRTQQEDSAVYLCASSLARGRGYTFGSGTRLTVV.

This chain's CDR3 is CASSAGTSAETQYF. The CDR3, as DNA: TGTGCCAGCTCAGCGGGGACTAGCGCTGAGACCCAGTACTTC. The rearrangement joins TRBV6-2 or TRBV6-3 to TRBJ2-5, with 10 bases lining up with TRBD2. V shed 8 bases, J shed 5 bases, and the junction held 8 bases outside the gene matches. Looked up from germline, CDR1 is MNHEY and CDR2 is SVGEGT. The CDR3 contains 14 residues.

This clonotype was found many times. The CDR3 loop reads CASSRKGDSYNEQFF. CDR3 DNA sequence: TGTGCCAGCAGCCGCAAGGGGGACAGCTACAATGAGCAGTTCTTC. V usage is TRBV11-2 and J usage is TRBJ2-1, with 7 bases matching TRBD1. This CDR3 comprises 15 residues. Germline assignment: CDR1 SGHAT and CDR2 FQNNGV. V dropped 5 bases and J dropped 3; count of bases not matched to a gene: 7.

Ten or more counts support this clonotype. The rearrangement links TRBV2 to TRBJ2-5, with D uncertain. The CDR3 has 11 amino acids. V dropped 8 bases and J dropped 0 bases, with 4 bases sitting between them. Germline CDR1 and CDR2: SNHLY and FYNNEI. The CDR3 DNA sequence: TGTGCCAGCTTCTACCAAGAGACCCAGTACTTC. It encodes CASFYQETQYF.

The chain has TRBV30 and TRBJ1-1; no reliable D call. Germline V gene lookup returns CDR1 GTSNPN and CDR2 SVGIG (reference sequence). The CDR3 length is 12 residues. The V end lost 4 bases, the J end lost 1 base, and 7 bases lay between the germline ends. DNA of the CDR3: TGTGCCTGGATAGAGGGGAACACTGAAGCTTTCTTT. This translates into CAWIEGNTEAFF.

This clonotype was recorded a few times. This chain connects TRBV19 to TRBJ1-1, with D hard to call. The CDR3 runs to 15 residues. The V gene's germline CDR1 is LNHDA and CDR2 SQIVND (reference sequence). The V end was cut by 10 bases, the J end by 1 base, with 19 bases between. Written as DNA, the CDR3 is TGTGCCACCAGACCCTGGGCAGGAGAGAACACTGAAGCTTTCTTT. Its translation: CATRPWAGENTEAFF.

This clonotype was seen more than once but under ten times. The V call is TRBV7-9, the J call TRBJ2-2, with D perhaps TRBD2 (6 bases). Trimming shortened V by 5 bases and J by 3 bases, and 10 bases separated the two germline ends. This CDR3 spans 14 amino acids. Per germline, CDR1 SEHNR and CDR2 FQNEAQ (reference sequence). Written as DNA, the CDR3 is TGTGCCAGCAGCCCCGGGACTTACACCGGGGAGCTGTTTTTT. Protein sequence: CASSPGTYTGELFF.

The rearrangement uses TRBV5-1 and TRBJ2-2, with TRBD1 matching over 9 bases. The CDR3 covers 14 residues. Trimming took 8 bases from V and 7 from J; bases not matched to a gene: 9. The germline V gene encodes CDR1 SGHRS and CDR2 YFSETQ. The CDR3 DNA is TGCGCCAGTGAACAGGGGGCCCTGGTCGGGGAGCTGTTTTTT. As protein: CASEQGALVGELFF. Variable domain in full (rest from reference TRBV5-1 and TRBJ2-2): KAGVTQTPRYLIKTRGQQVTLSCSPISGHRSVSWYQQTPGQGLQFLFEYFSETQRNKGNFPGRFSGRQFSNSRSEMNVSTLELGDSALYLCASEQGALVGELFFGEGSRLTVL.

This clonotype was recorded a few times. The rearrangement joins TRBV5-5 to TRBJ2-1; D is uncertain. The CDR3 has 15 amino acids. V was shortened by 1 base and J by 6 bases, with 14 bases between the two germline ends. Germline CDR1 and CDR2: SGHKS and YYEKEE (reference sequence). CDR3 protein: CASSLTIWACNEQFF. CDR3 bases: TGTGCCAGCAGCTTGACAATCTGGGCCTGCAATGAGCAGTTCTTC. The variable domain in full, completed from reference TRBV5-5 and TRBJ2-1, reads DAGVTQSPTHLIKTRGQQVTLRCSPISGHKSVSWYQQVLGQGPQFIFQYYEKEERGRGNFPDRFSARQFPNYSSELNVNALLLGDSALYLCASSLTIWACNEQFFGPGTRLTVL.

This clonotype came up many times. The chain carries TRBV30 and TRBJ1-1; no clear D. The CDR3 contains 11 residues. The V end lost 3 bases, the J end lost 6 bases, and 8 bases lay between the germline ends. The germline CDR1 and CDR2 sequences are GTSNPN and SVGIG (reference sequence). The CDR3 here is CAWRGFSEAFF. DNA of the CDR3: TGTGCCTGGAGGGGGTTTTCTGAAGCTTTCTTT.

The V and J genes are TRBV20-1 and TRBJ1-5, with D possibly matching TRBD1 (5 bases). Germline V gene sequence: CDR1 DFQATT, CDR2 SNEGSKA (reference sequence). V was cut by 1 base and J by 4 bases, with 11 bases left in between. The CDR3 length is 14 residues. This CDR3 reads CSARVGRGNQPQHF. The CDR3, as DNA: TGCAGTGCTAGAGTAGGGCGGGGGAATCAGCCCCAGCATTTT.